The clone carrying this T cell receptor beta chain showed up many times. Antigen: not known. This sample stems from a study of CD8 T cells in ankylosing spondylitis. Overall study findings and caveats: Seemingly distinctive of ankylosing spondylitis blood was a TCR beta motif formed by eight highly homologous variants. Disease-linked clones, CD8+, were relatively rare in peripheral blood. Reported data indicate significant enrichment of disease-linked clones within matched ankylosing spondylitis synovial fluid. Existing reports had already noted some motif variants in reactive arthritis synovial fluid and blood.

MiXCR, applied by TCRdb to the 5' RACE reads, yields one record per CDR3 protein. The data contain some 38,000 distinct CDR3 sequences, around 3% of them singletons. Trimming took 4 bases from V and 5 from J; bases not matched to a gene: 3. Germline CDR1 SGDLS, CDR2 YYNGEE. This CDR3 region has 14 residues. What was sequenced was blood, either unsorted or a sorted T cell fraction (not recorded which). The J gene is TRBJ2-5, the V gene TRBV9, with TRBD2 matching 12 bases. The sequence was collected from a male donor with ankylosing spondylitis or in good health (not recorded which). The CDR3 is CASSQTSGGETQYF. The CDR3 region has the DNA TGTGCCAGCAGCCAAACTAGCGGGGGGGAGACCCAGTACTTC.